One T cell receptor (beta chain) is described in this entry. What this receptor recognizes is not known. No quality values exist for individual bases; no much larger clone is one base distant. The listed sequencing device is Illumina HiSeq 1500. TCRdb reworked the public reads: Q25 trimming with fastp, MiXCR clone assembly, productive beta chains retained. Under each unique CDR3 protein, matching rows form one entry showing the most common genes and DNA. Present in this sample are around 750,000 distinct CDR3 sequences, about 31% of which were seen just once. Roughly 12% of the sample belongs to the ten largest clones. The data were taken from a study of T cell repertoires in cytomegalovirus infection (dated by TCRdb to about 2019). About the full investigation: Recently identified HLA-C-restricted CMV epitopes, whose presentation resists viral immunomodulation, were targeted by peptide stimulations together with well-studied HLA-B-restricted epitopes. Donor HLA type was relevant to the analysis, as public TCR beta signatures indicated carriage of CMV infection together with the matching HLA type.

Looking up the germline V gene yields CDR1 SNHLY and CDR2 FYNNEI. Including cysteine and phenylalanine, the CDR3 has 15 amino acids. This entry keeps only the CDR3 DNA: 45 bases, framed from base 1. V has 5 bases trimmed and J has 5 bases trimmed; junction bases matching no gene number 8. In the paper's terms, the treatment or condition label means: in vitro stimulation with specific CMV peptide epitopes to enrich CMV-specific T cells. Study-wide conclusions, independent of this receptor: Carriers of CMV infection plus the relevant HLA type were discriminated by the cumulative frequency of public TCR beta family members in the study cohort and in an independent 352-donor cohort. In the ex vivo response, HLA-C-restricted CMV-specific TCR beta clonotypes were dominant, and in two of eight donors the single most frequent clonotype came from this HLA-C-restricted group.

The receptor's source is a human donor in good health (CMV status not recorded). Some clones in this sample may be carry-over from other donors' samples. The chain couples TRBV2 to TRBJ2-3, and TRBD2 aligns with 9 junction nucleotides. The sequenced sample was cultured CD8+ T cells from PBMCs, obtained from culture after CMV antigen stimulation. This receptor carries the CDR3 CASSFSGSRRDTQYF. The nucleotides are TGTGCCAGCAGTTTTAGCGGGAGCCGTAGAGATACGCAGTATTTT.